The 30 T cell receptor beta chains below come from one sample, sequenced in a study of tissue T cells after allogeneic stem cell transplantation (dated by TCRdb to between 2021 and 2024). This specimen's time point label, per the study, means: mouse harvest day 7 after allogeneic transplant. Mouse grafts combined 10^7 T-cell-depleted bone marrow cells with 10^6 splenic CD5+ T cells, given via tail vein injection. Libraries were prepared through the immunoSEQ multiplex PCR assay. Here the immuneACCESS table is served through TCRdb, limited to in-frame sequences with V and J called. Missing clones are a known gap in these copies; in checked studies unresolved V genes cover under half, and the rest lacks a known reason. The sample profile shows 6,500 to 10,000 clones; approximately 46% of them were found once. The ten top clones hold around 8.6% of the sample. Sample: gut tissue. The source of these receptors is a female BALB/c mouse given C57BL/6 T cells with graft-versus-host disease after an allogeneic hematopoietic cell transplant.

This clone was seen a few times. The gene names here belong to mouse. The missing CDR3 end, 1 residue past where the read stops, is filled in from the germline J gene. This chain uses TRBV31 with TRBJ2-7; 12 bases are shared with TRBD2. The germline V gene encodes CDR1 GKSSPN and CDR2 SITVG. The CDR3 runs 15 residues. Trimming took 0 bases from V and 2 from J; bases not matched to a gene: 2. The sequenced CDR3 bases are TGTGCCTGGAGTCTAGGGACTGGGGGGCCCTATGAACAGTAC. This translates into CAWSLGTGGPYEQY. The full CDR3 sequence reads CAWSLGTGGPYEQYF.

As to this clone: The gene symbols are mouse symbols. Incomplete CDR3 DNA: TGTGCCCCCCGGGGGGGACTAAACACCGGGCAGCTCTAC. It yields the protein CAPRGGLNTGQLY. Given in full, the CDR3 is CAPRGGLNTGQLYF. V is TRBV13-1 and J is TRBJ2-2; 7 bases are a match to TRBD2. The read terminates 1 residue ahead of where the CDR3 ends, so the germline J gene completes it. CDR3 length: 14 residues. Looked up from germline, CDR1 is NSHNY and CDR2 is SYGAGN. Germline trimming cut 10 bases from V and 1 base from J; bases unmatched to any gene: 7.

With regard to this clone: Here the gene names and germline are mouse. The read terminates 1 residue ahead of where the CDR3 ends, so the germline J gene completes it. J is TRBJ1-3 and V is TRBV26; D is perhaps TRBD1 (5 bases). The V end was cut by 2 bases, the J end by 0 bases, with 11 bases between. Germline CDR1 and CDR2: KGHPV and FQNQEV (reference sequence). The CDR3 has 16 amino acids. CDR3 protein: CASSLPGTASGNTLYF. CDR3 bases read: TGTGCCAGCAGTCTGCCCGGGACCGCTTCTGGAAATACGCTCTAT.

Of note for this clone: Gene names and germline refer to mouse. The CDR3 is cut off 1 residue early in the read; its end comes from the germline J gene. This chain links TRBV19 with TRBJ1-6, with D uncertain. TRBJ1-6 is an open reading frame whose function is uncertain. The ends were cut back, 4 bases at V and 4 bases at J, with 6 bases in the middle. The CDR3 is made up of 13 amino acids. From germline, CDR1 is FNHDT and CDR2 SITEND (reference sequence). CDR3 loop: CASSSQYNSPLYF. Incomplete CDR3 DNA: TGTGCCAGCAGTTCCCAGTATAATTCGCCCCTCTAC.

To note about this clone: The gene names here belong to mouse. With the read ending 1 residue before the CDR3 end, the germline J gene is used to fill in that end. The chain employs TRBV23 and TRBJ1-4. Looked up from germline, CDR1 is KGHTA and CDR2 is FQNQQP. The CDR3 runs to 13 residues. The CDR3 bases that were read are TGCTCCAGCAGTCAATCCGGCAACGAAAGATTATTT. Amino acid sequence: CSSSQSGNERLF. The full CDR3 is CSSSQSGNERLFF.

This clone is termed medium-sized. Genes and germline come from the mouse. The read falls 1 residue short of the CDR3 end, and the missing part is taken from the germline J gene. The rearrangement joins TRBV13-3 to TRBJ2-5; TRBD1 matches 8 bases. With V trimmed by 5 bases and J by 6 bases, 2 bases remained unmatched. Germline lookup yields CDR1 NNHDY and CDR2 SYVADS. The CDR3 consists of 12 residues. The CDR3: CASRDRADTQYF. The DNA read from the CDR3 is TGTGCCAGCAGGGACAGGGCGGACACCCAGTAC.

Points on this clone: Genes here carry mouse names. The read ends 1 residue shy of where the CDR3 ends; the end is completed using the germline J gene. This chain connects TRBV2 to TRBJ2-4, with TRBD2 matching over 8 bases. The V and J ends lost 0 bases and 4 bases, in that order; junction bases with no gene match: 0. Germline CDR1 is LGHNA and CDR2 is YSYQKL. The CDR3 length is 14 residues. This CDR3 is CASSQDWGENTLYF. The covered CDR3 bases are TGTGCCAGCAGCCAAGACTGGGGGGAAAACACCTTGTAC.

For this clone: Genes here carry mouse names. Sequencing ends 1 residue short of the CDR3 end; the germline J gene provides the rest. The chain uses TRBV3 and TRBJ1-6, with D maybe TRBD1 (6 bases). TRBJ1-6 counts as an open reading frame of uncertain function. The V and J ends lost 5 bases and 6 bases respectively, with 8 bases between them. The CDR3 has 13 residues. Germline V gives CDR1 SNHLY, CDR2 FYNGKV (reference sequence). The sequenced CDR3 bases are TGTGCCAGCAGCCGGGACATTAATTCGCCCCTCTAC. Its protein is CASSRDINSPLY. The whole CDR3 is CASSRDINSPLYF.

A note on this clone: Genes here carry mouse names. The read terminates 1 residue before the CDR3 end, so the remaining end is supplied by the germline J gene. The chain combines TRBV1 with TRBJ1-1; D uncertain. The CDR3 has 14 amino acids. V was trimmed by 0 bases and J by 0 bases, leaving 5 bases between them. Germline-derived CDR1 and CDR2 are NSQYPW and LRSPGD (reference sequence). CDR3 DNA, as far as it was read: TGCACCTGCAGTGCAGATCGGGCAAACACAGAAGTCTTC. Its protein is CTCSADRANTEVF. The complete CDR3 protein is CTCSADRANTEVFF.

Turning to this clone: Gene names are mouse gene names. The read stops 1 residue short of the end of the CDR3; the missing end is completed from the germline J gene. V and J are TRBV26 and TRBJ1-3; no definite D call. This CDR3 has 14 residues. V lost 2 bases and J 1 base, leaving 6 bases between the germline ends. Germline CDR1 reads KGHPV; CDR2 reads FQNQEV (reference sequence). CDR3: CASSLSTSGNTLYF. The sequenced CDR3 bases are TGTGCCAGCAGTCTGAGTACATCTGGAAATACGCTCTAT. The whole variable domain, remainder taken from reference TRBV26 and TRBJ1-3, is NSKVIQTPRYLVKGQGQKAKMRCIPEKGHPVVFWYQQNKNNEFKFLINFQNQEVLQQIDMTEKRFSAECPSNSPCSLEIQSSEAGDSALYLCASSLSTSGNTLYFGEGSRLIVV.

About this clone: Genes and germline come from the mouse. The read terminates 1 residue ahead of where the CDR3 ends, so the germline J gene completes it. The chain combines TRBV26 with TRBJ1-6; D may be TRBD1 (5 bases). TRBJ1-6 is labeled an ORF, and its function is uncertain. Trimming shortened V by 3 bases and J by 8 bases, and 8 bases separated the two germline ends. CDR1 is KGHPV, CDR2 FQNQEV, per germline (reference sequence). This CDR3 region has 13 residues. Here the CDR3 reads CASSLDRYSPLYF. The covered CDR3 bases are TGTGCCAGCAGTCTTGACAGATATTCGCCCCTCTAC.

On this clone: These gene names are mouse names. The CDR3 goes on 1 residue after the read ends, and that part is filled in from the germline J gene. The chain links TRBV26 to TRBJ1-2; no clear D gene. V dropped 0 bases and J dropped 0 bases, with 8 bases sitting between them. Germline values: CDR1 KGHPV, CDR2 FQNQEV (reference sequence). The CDR3 length is 15 residues. This CDR3 is CASSLSGRANSDYTF. The DNA read from the CDR3 is TGTGCCAGCAGTCTGTCCGGACGAGCAAACTCCGACTACACC.

Comments on this clone: Mouse germline and gene names are used. The CDR3 end lies 1 residue beyond the end of the read and is filled in from the germline J gene. The chain uses TRBV12-2 and TRBJ2-3, with D unresolved. Germline V CDR1 and CDR2: SGHLS, HYDKME. This CDR3 region has 14 residues. With 1 base removed from V and 0 bases from J, the gap between germline ends came to 7 bases. The DNA read from the CDR3 is TGTGCCAGCTCTCTAGCGGGGAGTGCAGAAACGCTGTAT. Translating gives CASSLAGSAETLY. The full CDR3 protein is CASSLAGSAETLYF.

Note on this clone: Germline and genes: mouse. The CDR3 end is not reached by the read, which stops 1 residue before it; the germline J gene fills it in. The chain is built from TRBV26 and TRBJ2-5; D possibly corresponds to TRBD1 (6 bases). The CDR3 is 13 amino acids. V was shortened by 6 bases and J by 0 bases, with 7 bases between the two germline ends. Germline V CDR1 and CDR2: KGHPV, FQNQEV (reference sequence). CDR3 region: CASRDSNQDTQYF. CDR3 bases read: TGTGCCAGCAGGGACAGTAACCAAGACACCCAGTAC.

With regard to this clone: Each gene name is a mouse one. The missing CDR3 end, 1 residue past where the read stops, is filled in from the germline J gene. The chain joins TRBV13-2 to TRBJ2-2; TRBD2 agrees at 10 bases. Germline V lookup: CDR1 NNHNN, CDR2 SYGAGS (reference sequence). The CDR3 is 16 amino acids. Germline trimming cut 5 bases from V and 2 bases from J; bases unmatched to any gene: 6. Here the CDR3 reads CASGRLGGYNTGQLYF. CDR3 DNA (partial): TGTGCCAGCGGGAGACTGGGGGGCTATAACACCGGGCAGCTCTAC.

About this clone itself: One junction end does not reproduce the germline sequence, and a read error may be involved. Here the gene names and germline are mouse. The read gets to within 1 residue of the CDR3 end, and the germline J gene fills in the rest. The V gene is TRBV16, the J gene TRBJ1-2; D unclear. Per germline, CDR1 SGHSA and CDR2 FRNQAP. The CDR3 runs 12 residues. CDR3 DNA, as far as it was read: TGTGCCAGCAGCTTAGCGGTCTCCGACTACACC. It specifies CASSLAVSDYT. The CDR3 as a whole reads CASSLAVSDYTF.

This clone was detected only once. Mouse gene names apply. The covered CDR3 bases are TGTGCCAGCAGCCCCAGGGTGGGGGGCTATGCTGAGCAGTTC. This sequence encodes CASSPRVGGYAEQF. Given in full, the CDR3 is CASSPRVGGYAEQFF. The gene calls are TRBV3 and TRBJ2-1; 7 bases are shared with TRBD2. With the read ending 1 residue before the CDR3 end, the germline J gene is used to fill in that end. In germline, CDR1 is SNHLY, CDR2 FYNGKV (reference sequence). This CDR3 spans 15 amino acids. J lost 3 bases, V lost 5 bases, and 7 bases had no gene match.

Points on this clone: Germline and genes: mouse. The read comes to an end 1 residue before the CDR3 does, leaving the germline J gene to fill in the end. The chain combines TRBV13-3 with TRBJ2-1; 12 bases are a match to TRBD2. The CDR3 consists of 15 residues. V was clipped by 3 bases and J by 2 bases; unmatched bases: 0. The germline V gene encodes CDR1 NNHDY and CDR2 SYVADS. The part of the CDR3 DNA that was read is TGTGCCAGCAGTGGGACTGGGGGGGACTATGCTGAGCAGTTC. Residues: CASSGTGGDYAEQF. The CDR3 in full is CASSGTGGDYAEQFF.

This clone is labeled as medium-sized. Any gene name here is a mouse gene name. The sequence runs out 1 residue before the end of the CDR3; the remainder is reconstructed from the germline J gene. The V gene is TRBV26, the J gene TRBJ1-1; 11 nucleotides align to TRBD1. Unmatched junction bases numbered 0, after V lost 2 bases and J lost 4 bases. CDR1 and CDR2 from the germline V gene are KGHPV and FQNQEV (reference sequence). This CDR3 has 14 amino acids. Incomplete CDR3 DNA: TGTGCCAGCAGTCTGGGGACAGGGGGCACAGAAGTCTTC. Translation: CASSLGTGGTEVF. The CDR3 reads in full as CASSLGTGGTEVFF.

This clone was recorded a few times. Genes and germline are mouse. The read stops 1 residue short of the end of the CDR3; the missing end is completed from the germline J gene. The chain links TRBV1 to TRBJ2-1; TRBD1 matches at 12 bases. The V gene's germline CDR1 is NSQYPW and CDR2 LRSPGD (reference sequence). The length of the CDR3 is 15 residues. With 3 bases clipped from V and 6 bases from J, the junction kept 3 bases outside the gene matches. CDR3 in amino acids: CTCSARDRGLAEQFF. CDR3 DNA, as far as it was read: TGCACCTGCAGTGCCCGGGACAGGGGGCTTGCTGAGCAGTTC.

The sample holds a few counts of this clone. Germline and genes: mouse. The CDR3 end falls 1 residue outside the read, so it is completed with the germline J gene. The rearrangement uses TRBV2 and TRBJ2-4; D gene unclear. The ends were cut back, 0 bases at V and 5 bases at J, with 3 bases in the middle. Germline V gene lookup returns CDR1 LGHNA and CDR2 YSYQKL. The CDR3 is made up of 12 amino acids. The CDR3 region is CASSQEVNTLYF. The part of the CDR3 DNA that was read is TGTGCCAGCAGCCAAGAGGTAAACACCTTGTAC.

As regards this clone: The gene names here belong to mouse. The CDR3 end falls 1 residue outside the read, so it is completed with the germline J gene. The chain recombines TRBV15 with TRBJ2-3; the D gene is possibly TRBD1 (7 bases). The CDR3 covers 15 residues. The germline V gene has CDR1 SGHND and CDR2 FRSKSL. The ends were cut back, 2 bases at V and 3 bases at J, with 12 bases in the middle. CDR3 sequence: CASSLQGGGAETLYF. The covered CDR3 bases are TGTGCCAGCAGTTTACAGGGGGGAGGGGCAGAAACGCTGTAT.

This clone is classed as medium-sized. The gene symbols are mouse symbols. The read is 1 residue too short to cover the CDR3 end, so that end is filled in from the germline J gene. The V call is TRBV2, the J call TRBJ2-7; D uncertain. Per the germline V gene, CDR1 is LGHNA and CDR2 is YSYQKL. The CDR3 has 12 residues. Trimming removed 2 bases at V and 3 bases at J, with 5 bases between. The covered CDR3 bases are TGTGCCAGCAGCCAACCCAGCTATGAACAGTAC. Amino acid sequence: CASSQPSYEQY. The CDR3 reads in full as CASSQPSYEQYF.

To note about this clone: An end of the junction does not agree with germline; a read error may underlie this. Any gene name here is a mouse gene name. The DNA ends 1 residue before the CDR3 does, and the rest of the CDR3 is filled in from the germline J gene. The chain is built from TRBV3 and TRBJ1-4; a possible D gene is TRBD1 (5 bases). The CDR3 covers 14 residues. Germline values: CDR1 SNHLY, CDR2 FYNGKV (reference sequence). CDR3 DNA (partial): TGTGCCAGCAGCCTACGGGGCTCCAACCAAAGATTATTT. Residues: CASSLRGSNQRLF. The entire CDR3 protein reads CASSLRGSNQRLFF.

By share of the sample, this clone is medium-sized. The gene names here belong to mouse. Incomplete CDR3 DNA: TGTGCTAGCAGTTTTCAGGGGACCAACGAAAGATTATTT. The encoded protein is CASSFQGTNERLF. The CDR3 reads in full as CASSFQGTNERLFF. The V and J genes are TRBV17 and TRBJ1-4; a possible D gene is TRBD1 (6 bases). The read terminates 1 residue ahead of where the CDR3 ends, so the germline J gene completes it. Germline V gene data show CDR1 as MNHDT and CDR2 as YYDKIL. Trimming took 5 bases from V and 3 from J, leaving 10 bases between them. This CDR3 comprises 14 residues.

This clone is classed as large. These gene names are mouse names. The CDR3 end is not reached by the read, which stops 1 residue before it; the germline J gene fills it in. The chain has TRBV3 and TRBJ1-2, with 7 bases identical to TRBD1. CDR1 is SNHLY and CDR2 is FYNGKV in the germline V gene (reference sequence). The CDR3 loop spans 12 amino acids. V lost 4 bases, J lost 4 bases, and 0 bases stayed unmatched. The CDR3 protein is CASSSGGSDYTF. The covered CDR3 bases are TGTGCCAGCAGCTCAGGGGGCTCCGACTACACC.

This clone has only a few counts. Mouse gene names apply. The CDR3 end is not reached by the read, which stops 1 residue before it; the germline J gene fills it in. This chain links TRBV26 with TRBJ2-1; weak D call: TRBD2 (6 bases). This CDR3 is built from 15 residues. Deletions cut 2 bases from V and 0 bases from J, with 8 bases between. The germline V gene has CDR1 KGHPV and CDR2 FQNQEV (reference sequence). Partial CDR3 DNA: TGTGCCAGCAGTCTGGGGGGGTATAACTATGCTGAGCAGTTC. Residues: CASSLGGYNYAEQF. The CDR3, in full, reads CASSLGGYNYAEQFF.

In the case of this clone: Gene names follow the mouse nomenclature. Coverage ceases 1 residue before the CDR3 finishes, and the germline J gene fills in the end. The chain joins TRBV26 to TRBJ2-5; D call uncertain. The V and J ends lost 3 bases and 0 bases respectively, with 7 bases between them. This CDR3 comprises 14 residues. The V gene's germline CDR1 is KGHPV and CDR2 FQNQEV (reference sequence). Partial CDR3 DNA: TGTGCCAGCAGTCTTCAGGCTAACCAAGACACCCAGTAC. Its protein product is CASSLQANQDTQY. The full-length CDR3 reads as CASSLQANQDTQYF.

This clone is labeled medium-sized. The germline and genes are mouse ones. The read comes to an end 1 residue before the CDR3 does, leaving the germline J gene to fill in the end. The V gene is TRBV20, the J gene TRBJ2-7, with D uncertain. Germline lookup yields CDR1 GFQATS and CDR2 STVNSAI. The CDR3 spans 14 residues. V was cut by 0 bases and J by 0 bases, with 9 bases left in between. The covered CDR3 bases are TGTGGTGCTAGGGATCGGGTTAGCTCCTATGAACAGTAC. The encoded protein is CGARDRVSSYEQY. The whole CDR3 region reads CGARDRVSSYEQYF.

A note on this clone: Gene names denote mouse genes. Read data end 1 residue before the CDR3 end; the end is taken from the germline J gene. The rearrangement joins TRBV23 to TRBJ2-7; the listed D gene, TRBD2, was not tested against the DNA. CDR1 and CDR2 (germline): KGHTA, FQNQQP. The CDR3 spans 15 residues. The CDR3 DNA, read in part, is TGCTCCAGCAGTCTCGGGACTGGGGGGGCGCGAGAACAGTAC. It yields the protein CSSSLGTGGAREQY. The CDR3 in its entirety is CSSSLGTGGAREQYF. Full variable domain (missing parts from reference TRBV23 and TRBJ2-7): DAAVTQKPRYLIKMKGQEAEMKCIPEKGHTAVFWYQQKQSKELKFLIYFQNQQPLDQIDMVKERFSAVCPSSSLCSLGIRTCEAEDSALYLCSSSLGTGGAREQYFGPGTRLTVL.